The source of this T cell receptor beta chain is a study of T cell repertoires in cytomegalovirus infection. Study summary: It was the public TCR beta signatures that indicated both CMV infection and matching HLA type.

Per germline, CDR1 LNHDA and CDR2 SQIVND (reference sequence). CDR3 length: 17 residues. V lost 6 bases, J lost 5 bases, and 15 bases stayed unmatched. TCRdb processed the reads anew with MiXCR; each CDR3 protein has one entry. The table shows fewer than 300,000 distinct CDR3 sequences, with under 30% occurring only once. Overall study results and limits: In two of eight donors, the top clonotype was HLA-C-restricted CMV-specific.

This clonotype has only a few counts. No antigen is known for it. J is TRBJ2-1 and V is TRBV19; 8 bases are a match to TRBD2. The source is a human donor in good health (CMV status not recorded). Some clones in this sample may be carry-over from other donors' samples. The sample comprised PBMCs. The CDR3 DNA reads as TGTGCCAGTAGCCGGAGGGGAGCGGGAGTGGGCAACAATGAGCAGTTCTTC. Encoded protein: CASSRRGAGVGNNEQFF.